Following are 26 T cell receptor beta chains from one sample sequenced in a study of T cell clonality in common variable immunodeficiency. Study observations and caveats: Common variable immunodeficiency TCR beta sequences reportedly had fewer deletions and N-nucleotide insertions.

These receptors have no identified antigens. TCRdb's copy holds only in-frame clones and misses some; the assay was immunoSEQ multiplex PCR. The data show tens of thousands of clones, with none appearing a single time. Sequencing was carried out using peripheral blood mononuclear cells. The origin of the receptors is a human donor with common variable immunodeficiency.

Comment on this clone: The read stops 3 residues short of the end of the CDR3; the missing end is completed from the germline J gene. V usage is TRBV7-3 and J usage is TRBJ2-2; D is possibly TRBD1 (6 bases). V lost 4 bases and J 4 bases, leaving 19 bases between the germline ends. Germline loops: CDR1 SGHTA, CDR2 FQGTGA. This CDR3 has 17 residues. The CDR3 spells CASSYPKTWGPTGELFF. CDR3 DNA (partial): TGTGCCAGCAGCTACCCTAAGACATGGGGGCCCACCGGGGAG.

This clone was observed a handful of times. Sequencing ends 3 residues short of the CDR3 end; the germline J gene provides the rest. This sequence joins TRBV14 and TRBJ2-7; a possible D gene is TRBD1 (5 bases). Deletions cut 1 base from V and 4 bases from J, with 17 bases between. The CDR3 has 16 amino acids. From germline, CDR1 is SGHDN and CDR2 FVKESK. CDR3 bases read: TGTGCCAGCAGCCAAGGGATTAGGGGCAGTGTTTACGAG. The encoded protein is CASSQGIRGSVYE. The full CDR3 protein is CASSQGIRGSVYEQYF.

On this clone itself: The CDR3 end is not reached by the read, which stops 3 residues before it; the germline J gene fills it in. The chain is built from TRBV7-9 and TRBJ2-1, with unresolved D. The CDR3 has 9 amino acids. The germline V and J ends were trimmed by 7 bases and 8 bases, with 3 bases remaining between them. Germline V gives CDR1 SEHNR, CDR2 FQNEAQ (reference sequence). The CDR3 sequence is CASTDEQFF. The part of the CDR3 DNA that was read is TGTGCCAGCACGGATGAG. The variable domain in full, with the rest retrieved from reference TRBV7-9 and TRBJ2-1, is DTGVSQNPRHKITKRGQNVTFRCDPISEHNRLYWYRQTLGQGPEFLTYFQNEAQLEKSRLLSDRFSAERPKGSFSTLEIQRTEQGDSAMYLCASTDEQFFGPGTRLTVL.

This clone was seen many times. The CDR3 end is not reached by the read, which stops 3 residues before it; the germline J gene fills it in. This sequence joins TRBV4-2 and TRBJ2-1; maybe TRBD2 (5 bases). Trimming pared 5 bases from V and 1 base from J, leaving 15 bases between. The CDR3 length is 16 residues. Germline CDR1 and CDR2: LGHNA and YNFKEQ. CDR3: CASSTSNSLSYNEQFF. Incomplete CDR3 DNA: TGTGCCAGCAGCACTAGTAATTCCCTATCCTACAATGAG.

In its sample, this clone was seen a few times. Incomplete CDR3 DNA: TGCAGTGCTAGAGTTGAGCGGAGGCACAATGAG. Translating it yields CSARVERRHNE. The CDR3 in full is CSARVERRHNEQFF. The chain carries TRBV20-1 and TRBJ2-1; a weak D match, TRBD2 (5 bases). The sequenced fragment ends 3 residues before the CDR3 boundary, so the rest is inferred from the germline J gene. The V end lost 1 base, the J end lost 5 bases, and 12 bases lay between the germline ends. CDR1 is DFQATT and CDR2 is SNEGSKA in the germline V gene (reference sequence). CDR3 length: 14 residues.

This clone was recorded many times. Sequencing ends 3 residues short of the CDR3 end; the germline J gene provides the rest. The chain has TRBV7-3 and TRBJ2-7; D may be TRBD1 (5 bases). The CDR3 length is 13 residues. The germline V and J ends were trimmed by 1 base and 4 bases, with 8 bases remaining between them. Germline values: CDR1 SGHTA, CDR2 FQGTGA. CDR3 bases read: TGTGCCAGCAGCTTAAATCCAGGGTACGAG. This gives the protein CASSLNPGYE. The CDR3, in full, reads CASSLNPGYEQYF.

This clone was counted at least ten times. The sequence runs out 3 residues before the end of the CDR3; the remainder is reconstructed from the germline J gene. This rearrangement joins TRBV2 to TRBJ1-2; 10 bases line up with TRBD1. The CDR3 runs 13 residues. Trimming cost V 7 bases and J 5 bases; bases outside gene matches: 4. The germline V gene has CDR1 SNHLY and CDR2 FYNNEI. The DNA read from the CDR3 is TGTGCCAGCACTGGGACAGGGGCTTATGGC. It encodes CASTGTGAYG. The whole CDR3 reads CASTGTGAYGYTF.

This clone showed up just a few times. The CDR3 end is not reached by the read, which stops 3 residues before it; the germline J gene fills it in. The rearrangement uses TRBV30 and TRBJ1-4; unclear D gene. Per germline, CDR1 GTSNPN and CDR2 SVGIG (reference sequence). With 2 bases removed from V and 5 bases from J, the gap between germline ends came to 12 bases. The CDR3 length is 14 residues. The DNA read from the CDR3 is TGTGCCTGGAGTAAGCGGACCAAGAATGAAAAA. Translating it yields CAWSKRTKNEK. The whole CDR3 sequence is CAWSKRTKNEKLFF. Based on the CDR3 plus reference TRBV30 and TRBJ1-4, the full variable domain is SQTIHQWPATLVQPVGSPLSLECTVEGTSNPNLYWYRQAAGRGLQLLFYSVGIGQISSEVPQNLSASRPQDRQFILSSKKLLLSDSGFYLCAWSKRTKNEKLFFGSGTQLSVL.

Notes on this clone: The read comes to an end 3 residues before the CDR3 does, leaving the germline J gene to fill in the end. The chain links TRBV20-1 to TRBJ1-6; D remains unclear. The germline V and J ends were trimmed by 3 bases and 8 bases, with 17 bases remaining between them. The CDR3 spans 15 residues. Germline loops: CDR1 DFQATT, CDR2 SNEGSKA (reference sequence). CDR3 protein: CSARAGPFGDSPLHF. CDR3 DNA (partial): TGCAGTGCTAGGGCCGGACCGTTCGGGGATTCACCC.

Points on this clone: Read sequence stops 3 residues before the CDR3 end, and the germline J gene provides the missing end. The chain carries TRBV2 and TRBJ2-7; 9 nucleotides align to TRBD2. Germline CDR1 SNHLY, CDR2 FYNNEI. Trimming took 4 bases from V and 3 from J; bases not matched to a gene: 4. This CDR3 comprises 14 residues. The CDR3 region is CASSGGRAHYEQYF. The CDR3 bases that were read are TGTGCCAGCAGTGGCGGGAGGGCCCACTACGAG.

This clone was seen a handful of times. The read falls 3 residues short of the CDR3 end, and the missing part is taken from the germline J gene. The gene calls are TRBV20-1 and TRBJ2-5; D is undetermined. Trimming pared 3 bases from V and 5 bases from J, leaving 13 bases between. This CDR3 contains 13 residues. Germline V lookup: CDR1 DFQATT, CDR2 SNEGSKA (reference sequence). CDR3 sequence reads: CSASDRDTETQYF. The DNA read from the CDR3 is TGCAGTGCTAGCGATAGAGACACGGAGACC.

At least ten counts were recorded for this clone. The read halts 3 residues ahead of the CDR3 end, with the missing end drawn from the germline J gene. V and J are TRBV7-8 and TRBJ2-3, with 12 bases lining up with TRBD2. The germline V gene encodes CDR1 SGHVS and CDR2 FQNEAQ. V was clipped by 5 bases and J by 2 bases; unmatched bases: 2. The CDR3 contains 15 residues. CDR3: CASSRLAGDTDTQYF. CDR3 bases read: TGTGCCAGCAGCCGACTAGCGGGAGACACAGATACG.

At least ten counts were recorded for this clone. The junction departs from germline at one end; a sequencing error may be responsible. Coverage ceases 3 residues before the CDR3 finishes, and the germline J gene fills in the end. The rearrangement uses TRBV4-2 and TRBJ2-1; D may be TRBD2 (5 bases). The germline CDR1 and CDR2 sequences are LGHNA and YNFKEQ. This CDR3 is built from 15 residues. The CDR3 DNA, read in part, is TGCGCCAGCAGCCAAGATAGCGCGGCCTACAATGAG. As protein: CASSQDSAAYNE. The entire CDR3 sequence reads CASSQDSAAYNEQFF.

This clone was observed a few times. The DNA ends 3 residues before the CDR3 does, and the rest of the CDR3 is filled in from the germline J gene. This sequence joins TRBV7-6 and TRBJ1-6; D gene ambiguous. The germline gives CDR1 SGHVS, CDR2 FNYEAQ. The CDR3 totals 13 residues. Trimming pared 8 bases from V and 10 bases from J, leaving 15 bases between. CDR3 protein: CASAWAGGSPLHF. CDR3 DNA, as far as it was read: TGTGCCAGCGCCTGGGCGGGAGGCTCACCC.

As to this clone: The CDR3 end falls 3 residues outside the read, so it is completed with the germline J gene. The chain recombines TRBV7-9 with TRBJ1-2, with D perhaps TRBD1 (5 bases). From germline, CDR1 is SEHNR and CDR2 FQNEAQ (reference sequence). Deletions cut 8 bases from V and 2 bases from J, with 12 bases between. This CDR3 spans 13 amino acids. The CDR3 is CASPREGNYGYTF. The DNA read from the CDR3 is TGTGCCAGCCCACGGGAGGGGAACTATGGC.

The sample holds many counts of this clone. The CDR3 sequence: CASSIDRGPADIQYF. CDR3 bases read: TGTGCCAGTAGTATCGACAGGGGGCCGGCGGACATT. The chain links TRBV19 to TRBJ2-4; 10 bases are a match to TRBD1. The read halts 3 residues ahead of the CDR3 end, with the missing end drawn from the germline J gene. The CDR3 runs 15 residues. Germline-derived CDR1 and CDR2 are LNHDA and SQIVND (reference sequence). J gave up 8 bases and V 3 bases, and 7 bases lay outside the gene matches.

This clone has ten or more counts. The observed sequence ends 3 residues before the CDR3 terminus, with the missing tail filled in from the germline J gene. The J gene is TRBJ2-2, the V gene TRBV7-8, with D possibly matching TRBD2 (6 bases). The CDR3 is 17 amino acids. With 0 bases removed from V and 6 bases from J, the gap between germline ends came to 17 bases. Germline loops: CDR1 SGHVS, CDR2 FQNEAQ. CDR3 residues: CASSLAGGSTYAGELFF. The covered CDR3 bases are TGTGCCAGCAGCTTAGCCGGGGGTAGTACTTATGCCGGGGAG.

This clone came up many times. The CDR3 reads CASSLILGRHSPLHF. The sequenced CDR3 bases are TGTGCCAGCAGTTTAATATTGGGGCGGCATTCACCC. V gene TRBV28 combines with J gene TRBJ1-6; D might be TRBD1 (5 bases). The read ends 3 residues early relative to the CDR3; the germline J gene fills the gap. The V and J ends lost 2 bases and 8 bases respectively, with 13 bases between them. Germline V gene data show CDR1 as MDHEN and CDR2 as SYDVKM. This CDR3 is built from 15 residues.

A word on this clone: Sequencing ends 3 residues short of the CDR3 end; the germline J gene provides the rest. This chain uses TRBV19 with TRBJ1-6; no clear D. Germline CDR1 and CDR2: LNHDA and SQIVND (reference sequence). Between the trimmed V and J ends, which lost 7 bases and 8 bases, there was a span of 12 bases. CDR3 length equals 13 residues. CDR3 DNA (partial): TGTGCCAGTAAATTCTCCACGGATTCACCC. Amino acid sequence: CASKFSTDSP. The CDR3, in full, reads CASKFSTDSPLHF.

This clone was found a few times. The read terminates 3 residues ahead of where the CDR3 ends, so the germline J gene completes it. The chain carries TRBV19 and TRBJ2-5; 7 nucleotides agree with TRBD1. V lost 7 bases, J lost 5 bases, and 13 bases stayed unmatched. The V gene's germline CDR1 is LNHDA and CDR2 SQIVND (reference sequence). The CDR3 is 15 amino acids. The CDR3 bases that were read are TGTGCCAGTAAACCCGCCCTGGGCAGGGGGGAGACC. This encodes CASKPALGRGET. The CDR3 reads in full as CASKPALGRGETQYF.

Partial CDR3 DNA: TGTGCCAGCTCACCACCGTTTCTAGCGGGACCCCCCTACAATGAG. Translating gives CASSPPFLAGPPYNE. The complete CDR3 protein is CASSPPFLAGPPYNEQFF. The V and J genes are TRBV18 and TRBJ2-1; 9 nucleotides agree with TRBD2. The read finishes 3 residues shy of the CDR3 end, and the germline J gene is used to complete it. V shed 0 bases, J shed 2 bases, and the junction held 8 bases outside the gene matches. The germline V gene has CDR1 KGHSH and CDR2 LQKENI. The CDR3 runs to 18 residues.

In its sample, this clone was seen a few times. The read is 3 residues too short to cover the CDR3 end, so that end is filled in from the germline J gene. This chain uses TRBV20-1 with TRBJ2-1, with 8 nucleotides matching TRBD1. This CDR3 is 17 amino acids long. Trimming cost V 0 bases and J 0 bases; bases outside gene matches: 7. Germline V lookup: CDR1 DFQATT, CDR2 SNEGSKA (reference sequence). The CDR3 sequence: CSARDGRTGLSYNEQFF. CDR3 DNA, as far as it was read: TGCAGTGCTAGAGATGGCCGGACAGGGCTCTCCTACAATGAG.

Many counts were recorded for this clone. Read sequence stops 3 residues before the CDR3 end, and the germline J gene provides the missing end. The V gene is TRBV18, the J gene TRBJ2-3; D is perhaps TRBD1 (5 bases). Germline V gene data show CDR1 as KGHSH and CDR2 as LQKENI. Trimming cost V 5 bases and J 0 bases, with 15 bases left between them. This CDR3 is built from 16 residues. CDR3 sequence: CASSRRQITSTDTQYF. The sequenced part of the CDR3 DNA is TGTGCCAGCTCAAGGAGACAGATAACTAGCACAGATACG. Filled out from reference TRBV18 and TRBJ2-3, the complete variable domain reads NAGVMQNPRHLVRRRGQEARLRCSPMKGHSHVYWYRQLPEEGLKFMVYLQKENIIDESGMPKERFSAEFPKEGPSILRIQQVVRGDSAAYFCASSRRQITSTDTQYFGPGTRLTVL.

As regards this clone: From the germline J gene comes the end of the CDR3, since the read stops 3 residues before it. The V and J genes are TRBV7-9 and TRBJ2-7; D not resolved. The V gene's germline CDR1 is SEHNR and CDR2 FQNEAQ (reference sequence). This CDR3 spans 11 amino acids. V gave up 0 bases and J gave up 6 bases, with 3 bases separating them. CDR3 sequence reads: CASSLAREQYF. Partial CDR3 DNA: TGTGCCAGCAGCTTAGCGCGCGAG.

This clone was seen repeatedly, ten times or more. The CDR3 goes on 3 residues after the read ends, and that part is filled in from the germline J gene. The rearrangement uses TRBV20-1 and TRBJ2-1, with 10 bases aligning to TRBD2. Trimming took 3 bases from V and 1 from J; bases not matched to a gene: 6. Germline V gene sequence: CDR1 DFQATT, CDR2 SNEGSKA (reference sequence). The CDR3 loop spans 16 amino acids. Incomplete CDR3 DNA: TGCAGTGCTAGCCTAGCGGGAGCCATATCCTACAATGAG. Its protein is CSASLAGAISYNE. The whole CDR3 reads CSASLAGAISYNEQFF.

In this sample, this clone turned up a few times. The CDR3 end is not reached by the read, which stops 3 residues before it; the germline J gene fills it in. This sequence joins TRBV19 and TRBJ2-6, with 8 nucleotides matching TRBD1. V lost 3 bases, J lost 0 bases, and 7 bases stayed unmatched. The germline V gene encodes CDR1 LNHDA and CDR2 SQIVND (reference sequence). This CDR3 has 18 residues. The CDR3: CASSILPGQVSGANVLTF. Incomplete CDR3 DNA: TGTGCCAGTAGTATCCTCCCGGGACAGGTCTCTGGGGCCAACGTC.